The 16 T cell receptor beta chains below come from one sample, sequenced in a study of shared clonotypes between healthy human individuals. CD45RO negativity and positive selection for CCR7 defined naive CD8 cells, a population that excluded terminally differentiated effector memory CD45RA+ cells. TCRdb's copy holds only in-frame clones and misses some; the assay was immunoSEQ multiplex PCR. The sample lists about 2 million clones; around 96% were seen once. Material for sequencing was naive CD8+ T cells sorted from blood. The receptor source for this set is a man younger than 35 in good health.

The chain joins TRBV2 to TRBJ2-7, with TRBD1 identical over 7 bases. Germline V gene lookup returns CDR1 SNHLY and CDR2 FYNNEI. V trimming: 5 bases; J trimming: 2 bases; junction bases outside the gene matches: 9. CDR3 length: 15 residues. The CDR3 sequence: CASSPSWTGTYEQYF. CDR3 nucleotide sequence: TGTGCCAGCAGTCCCTCTTGGACAGGCACCTACGAGCAGTACTTC.

This chain links TRBV4-1 with TRBJ2-7, with unresolved D. The length of the CDR3 is 17 residues. The germline V gene encodes CDR1 MGHRA and CDR2 YSYEKL. The V end was cut by 0 bases, the J end by 0 bases, with 15 bases between. CDR3 sequence: CASSQDLSRIYSYEQYF. The CDR3 region has the DNA TGCGCCAGCAGCCAAGATCTCAGCCGGATTTACTCCTACGAGCAGTACTTC.

The genes are TRBV2 and TRBJ2-7; D assignment may be TRBD1 or TRBD2 (6 bases each). The CDR3 is 14 amino acids. Trimming removed 2 bases at V and 2 bases at J, with 10 bases between. Germline CDR1 and CDR2: SNHLY and FYNNEI. CDR3: CASSEPGEAYEQYF. The CDR3, as DNA: TGTGCCAGCAGTGAACCAGGGGAGGCCTACGAGCAGTACTTC.

The CDR3 DNA follows: TGTGCCAGAAGAGGGATACAGGGAGGGCAAACTGAAGCTTTCTTT. As protein: CARRGIQGGQTEAFF. This chain joins TRBV21-1 and TRBJ1-1. TRBV21-1 is a pseudogene. This CDR3 has 15 amino acids.

V and J are TRBV7-6 and TRBJ2-2; D uncertain. Germline values: CDR1 SGHVS, CDR2 FNYEAQ. V was shortened by 8 bases and J by 6 bases, with 22 bases between the two germline ends. The CDR3 sequence is 16 residues long. In DNA, the CDR3 is TGTGCCAGCCGTGGGGATCCGGGTTTAGAAGCCGGGGAGCTGTTTTTT. It translates to CASRGDPGLEAGELFF.

In the case of this clone: Other DNA sequences in the same sample also yield this CDR3. V gene TRBV6-5 combines with J gene TRBJ2-3; D gene unclear. This CDR3 region has 12 residues. V dropped 3 bases and J dropped 1 base, with 2 bases sitting between them. The V gene's germline CDR1 is MNHEY and CDR2 SVGAGI. Here the CDR3 reads CASSYGTDTQYF. The CDR3 DNA reads TGTGCCAGCAGTTATGGCACAGATACGCAGTATTTT.

Notes on this clone: Other DNA sequences in this sample translate to the same CDR3. This chain links TRBV5-4 with TRBJ1-1; D may be TRBD1 (5 bases). The CDR3 length is 13 residues. Germline loops: CDR1 SGHNT, CDR2 YYREEE (reference sequence). Deletions cut 2 bases from V and 4 bases from J, with 9 bases between. CDR3 loop: CASSFGTGTEAFF. DNA of the CDR3: TGTGCCAGCAGCTTCGGGACGGGCACTGAAGCTTTCTTT. Drawing the rest from reference TRBV5-4 and TRBJ1-1, the complete variable domain is ETGVTQSPTHLIKTRGQQVTLRCSSQSGHNTVSWYQQALGQGPQFIFQYYREEENGRGNFPPRFSGLQFPNYSSELNVNALELDDSALYLCASSFGTGTEAFFGQGTRLTVV.

The chain combines TRBV6-1 with TRBJ1-5; D possibly corresponds to TRBD1 (5 bases). CDR1 MNHNS and CDR2 SASEGT come from the germline V gene. The CDR3 length is 14 residues. The germline V and J ends were trimmed by 3 bases and 3 bases, with 9 bases remaining between them. This CDR3 is CASSEETANQPQHF. The CDR3 DNA is TGTGCCAGCAGTGAGGAGACAGCCAATCAGCCCCAGCATTTT.

Of note for this clone: A much larger clone differs from this one at a single base, so this may be a read error. This specimen includes other DNA sequences encoding the same CDR3. V and J are TRBV4-2 and TRBJ2-7; no reliable D call. CDR3 length: 11 amino acids. Germline assignment: CDR1 LGHNA and CDR2 YNFKEQ. Trimming cost V 4 bases and J 3 bases, with 4 bases left between them. The CDR3 spells CASSLGYEQYF. The CDR3, as DNA: TGTGCCAGCAGCCTGGGCTACGAGCAGTACTTC.

This chain links TRBV25-1 with TRBJ2-7; D possibly corresponds to TRBD1 (6 bases). The CDR3 covers 13 residues. Trimming removed 6 bases at V and 2 bases at J, with 11 bases between. In germline, CDR1 is MGHDK, CDR2 SYGVNS. The chain's CDR3 is CASRGAIPYEQYF. For the CDR3, the DNA is TGTGCCAGCAGGGGGGCGATCCCCTACGAGCAGTACTTC.

The V gene is TRBV5-6, the J gene TRBJ2-5, with 9 nucleotides matching TRBD2. Germline V gene lookup returns CDR1 SGHDT and CDR2 YYEEEE. V trimming: 0 bases; J trimming: 5 bases; junction bases outside the gene matches: 8. The CDR3 has 16 residues. CDR3 in amino acids: CASSLEVAGVWETQYF. The DNA of the CDR3 is TGTGCCAGCAGCTTGGAGGTAGCGGGAGTTTGGGAGACCCAGTACTTC.

The chain is built from TRBV11-1 and TRBJ2-2; no reliable D call. There are 18 residues in the CDR3. CDR1 and CDR2 from the germline V gene are SGHAT and FQDESV (reference sequence). V gave up 5 bases and J gave up 7 bases, with 26 bases separating them. CDR3 residues: CASSPRLAFSEQGGELFF. CDR3 bases: TGTGCCAGCAGCCCCCGGCTGGCGTTCTCGGAACAAGGCGGGGAGCTGTTTTTT. Looking up the rest from reference TRBV11-1 and TRBJ2-2 gives the full variable domain: EAEVAQSPRYKITEKSQAVAFWCDPISGHATLYWYRQILGQGPELLVQFQDESVVDDSQLPKDRFSAERLKGVDSTLKIQPAELGDSAMYLCASSPRLAFSEQGGELFFGEGSRLTVL.

There are a few counts of this clone. This same CDR3 is encoded by further DNA sequences in the sample. The chain carries TRBV6-5 and TRBJ2-1; possible D gene TRBD2, 5 bases. Between the trimmed V and J ends, which lost 6 bases and 7 bases, there was a span of 7 bases. Germline V CDR1 and CDR2: MNHEY, SVGAGI. The CDR3 contains 11 residues. The CDR3 protein is CASSPGNEQFF. In DNA, the CDR3 is TGTGCCAGCAGCCCGGGAAATGAGCAGTTCTTC.

The chain's CDR3 is CASSYSGNVGGPLHF. DNA for the CDR3: TGTGCCAGCAGTTACTCGGGGAACGTTGGTGGACCCCTCCACTTT. V is TRBV6-5 and J is TRBJ1-6, with D hard to call. Germline assignment: CDR1 MNHEY and CDR2 SVGAGI. Trimming cost V 0 bases and J 12 bases, with 15 bases left between them. CDR3 length: 15 amino acids.

This chain connects TRBV27 to TRBJ2-7; the D is unclear. In germline, CDR1 is MNHEY, CDR2 SMNVEV (reference sequence). There are 11 residues in the CDR3. V gave up 6 bases and J gave up 7 bases, with 10 bases separating them. The CDR3 loop reads CASSSYWEQYF. For the CDR3, the DNA is TGTGCCAGCAGCTCCTATTGGGAGCAGTACTTC.

The chain links TRBV2 to TRBJ1-1; possible D gene TRBD1, 5 bases. CDR1 SNHLY and CDR2 FYNNEI come from the germline V gene. V lost 8 bases and J 9 bases, leaving 16 bases between the germline ends. The CDR3 contains 12 residues. CDR3 sequence reads: CASRDYYPQAFF. For the CDR3, the DNA is TGTGCCAGCCGGGACTACTACCCCCAAGCTTTCTTT.